This T cell receptor beta chain was identified during a study of OX40 agonist ivuxolimab in advanced cancers. About the study: People in dose escalation had one of these cancers: hepatocellular carcinoma, melanoma, renal cell or head and neck cancer.

V was trimmed by 4 bases and J by 5 bases, leaving 8 bases between them. The CDR3 length is 12 residues. Germline lookup yields CDR1 SGHVS and CDR2 FQNEAQ. Comment on this clone: Its antigen is unknown.

Notes on the study in general: Relatively little clonal expansion, among the lowest observed, appeared in partial responders at 0.1-3.0 mg/kg.

Profiled with immunoSEQ multiplex PCR; TCRdb holds only in-frame clones, not every one. The data contain approximately 90,000 clones, roughly 89% of them singletons. This TCR derives from an adult with an advanced solid tumor such as melanoma, head and neck, liver or kidney cancer. Sequencing used CD4+ or CD8+ T cells sorted from blood, obtained in a trial of the OX40 agonist ivuxolimab. The V gene is TRBV7-8, the J gene TRBJ2-5; D is perhaps TRBD1 (6 bases). The CDR3 DNA reads TGTGCCAGCAGCTCGCAGGGGGAGACCCAGTACTTC. It yields the protein CASSSQGETQYF.